The next 31 T cell receptor beta chains were all read from a single sample in a study of blood T cell repertoires in COVID-19. The assay was immunoSEQ multiplex PCR, and TCRdb's table has in-frame clones only and misses some. The repertoire has 20,000 to 25,000 clones, around 90% of them found once; the top ten carry 15% to 20%. Sample: peripheral blood. The receptor source for this set is a human donor in a cohort sampled during active COVID-19.

The rearrangement uses TRBV3-1 (or the pseudogene TRBV3-2) and TRBJ2-7, with 8 positions matching TRBD2. CDR1 and CDR2 from the germline V gene are LGHDT and YNNKEL (reference sequence). This CDR3 region has 14 residues. The J segment lost 4 bases and the V segment lost 1 base, leaving 3 bases of the junction unmatched. Here the CDR3 reads CASSQAGLVYEQYF. DNA for the CDR3: TGTGCCAGCAGCCAAGCGGGACTAGTATACGAGCAGTACTTC.

The rearrangement uses TRBV9 and TRBJ2-7, with D unresolved. Per germline, CDR1 SGDLS and CDR2 YYNGEE. V was trimmed by 0 bases and J by 7 bases, leaving 14 bases between them. The CDR3 is 14 amino acids. The CDR3 region has the DNA TGTGCCAGCAGCGTAGCTACGGGTTCTCAGGAGCAGTACTTC. Residues: CASSVATGSQEQYF.

The V and J genes are TRBV9 and TRBJ2-3, with D possibly matching TRBD2 (6 bases). CDR1 is SGDLS, CDR2 YYNGEE, per germline. Trimming removed 4 bases from V and 0 bases from J, with 18 bases in between. CDR3 size: 17 residues. CDR3 bases: TGTGCCAGCAGCCCCGTTGGGGGGTTAACTAGCACAGATACGCAGTATTTT. This encodes CASSPVGGLTSTDTQYF.

The genes are TRBV2 and TRBJ2-2; perhaps TRBD2 as D (5 bases). The CDR3 extends over 12 amino acids. Germline V lookup: CDR1 SNHLY, CDR2 FYNNEI. V lost 10 bases, J lost 6 bases, and 12 bases lay in between. Here the CDR3 reads CATSVGAGELFF. Here the CDR3 DNA reads TGTGCCACCTCTGTCGGGGCCGGGGAGCTGTTTTTT. Drawing the rest from reference TRBV2 and TRBJ2-2, the complete variable domain is EPEVTQTPSHQVTQMGQEVILRCVPISNHLYFYWYRQILGQKVEFLVSFYNNEISEKSEIFDDQFSVERPDGSNFTLKIRSTKLEDSAMYFCATSVGAGELFFGEGSRLTVL.

The V gene is TRBV7-8, the J gene TRBJ1-2, with 7 bases that match TRBD1. This CDR3 has 14 amino acids. V trimming: 1 base; J trimming: 4 bases; junction bases outside the gene matches: 3. The germline gives CDR1 SGHVS, CDR2 FQNEAQ. The chain's CDR3 is CASSLDTGVYGYTF. CDR3 coding DNA: TGTGCCAGCAGCTTAGACACAGGGGTCTATGGCTACACCTTC. The whole variable domain, remainder taken from reference TRBV7-8 and TRBJ1-2, is GAGVSQSPRYKVAKRGQDVALRCDPISGHVSLFWYQQALGQGPEFLTYFQNEAQLDKSGLPSDRFFAERPEGSVSTLKIQRTQQEDSAVYLCASSLDTGVYGYTFGSGTRLTVV.

The rearrangement links TRBV7-2 to TRBJ2-2; 15 positions match TRBD2. This CDR3 is 18 amino acids long. The germline V gene encodes CDR1 SGHTA and CDR2 FQGNSA. V dropped 5 bases and J dropped 3; count of bases not matched to a gene: 7. The CDR3 bases are TGTGCCAGCAGCGCGGGACTAGCGGGGGGTAGTTACACCGGGGAGCTGTTTTTT. Translated: CASSAGLAGGSYTGELFF.

The chain joins TRBV27 to TRBJ2-2, with 8 bases identical to TRBD1. This CDR3 has 14 amino acids. Per germline, CDR1 MNHEY and CDR2 SMNVEV (reference sequence). Trimming at V came to 9 bases and at J to 3 bases, leaving 6 bases not matched to a gene. CDR3 in amino acids: CARSWTGHTGELFF. As DNA, the CDR3 is TGTGCCAGGTCCTGGACAGGGCACACCGGGGAGCTGTTTTTT.

The genes are TRBV12-3 or TRBV12-4 and TRBJ1-2; no reliable D call. This CDR3 has 12 residues. V lost 6 bases, J lost 4 bases, and 9 bases lay in between. The CDR3 DNA follows: TGTGCCAGCAGAACTATAGGCTATGGCTACACCTTC. It is translated as CASRTIGYGYTF.

The rearrangement links TRBV11-2 to TRBJ2-3; D is possibly TRBD1 (5 bases). Germline CDR1 reads SGHAT; CDR2 reads FQNNGV. V was clipped by 5 bases and J by 4 bases, with 19 bases between them. The CDR3 totals 16 residues. CDR3 sequence: CASSITRVGVPDTQYF. CDR3 DNA sequence: TGTGCCAGCAGCATAACCAGGGTAGGGGTCCCAGATACGCAGTATTTT.

V and J are TRBV5-1 and TRBJ2-7, with 8 bases identical to TRBD1. CDR1 SGHRS and CDR2 YFSETQ come from the germline V gene. V lost 0 bases to trimming and J lost 0 bases; unmatched junction nucleotides: 2. The CDR3 has 15 residues. The CDR3 DNA is TGCGCCAGCAGCTTGGGGGGGACAGGCTCCTACGAGCAGTACTTC. It is translated as CASSLGGTGSYEQYF.

The V call is TRBV14, the J call TRBJ1-1, with unresolved D. With 2 bases removed from V and 4 bases from J, the gap between germline ends came to 8 bases. Germline V gives CDR1 SGHDN, CDR2 FVKESK. There are 13 residues in the CDR3. This CDR3 is CASSQWTGTEAFF. CDR3 DNA sequence: TGTGCCAGCAGCCAATGGACTGGCACTGAAGCTTTCTTT.

The J gene is TRBJ1-1, the V gene TRBV18, with TRBD1 matching 7 bases. Germline CDR1 KGHSH, CDR2 LQKENI. The CDR3 covers 15 residues. The junction had 3 bases not matched to a gene; V was cut back by 2 bases and J by 0 bases. CDR3 residues: CASSPGQGVNTEAFF. Written as DNA, the CDR3 is TGTGCCAGCTCACCAGGGCAGGGGGTGAACACTGAAGCTTTCTTT.

V is TRBV7-6 and J is TRBJ1-1; D is unclear. The CDR3 is 17 residues long. CDR1 and CDR2 from the germline V gene are SGHVS and FNYEAQ. Trimming took off 0 bases at V and 0 bases at J, with 14 bases between the two ends. The CDR3 nucleotides are TGTGCCAGCAGCTTAGCGGTCGATCCAGCGATGAACACTGAAGCTTTCTTT. Protein product: CASSLAVDPAMNTEAFF.

This chain connects TRBV7-9 to TRBJ1-1; TRBD1 aligns across 7 bases. The CDR3 sequence is 15 residues long. Germline CDR1 reads SEHNR; CDR2 reads FQNEAQ (reference sequence). V was clipped by 5 bases and J by 6 bases; unmatched bases: 12. In DNA form, the CDR3 reads TGTGCCAGCAGCCCAACTACAGGGGATGGGTCTGAAGCTTTCTTT. Amino acid sequence: CASSPTTGDGSEAFF.

The gene calls are TRBV5-5 and TRBJ2-7; no clear D gene. The CDR3 extends over 13 amino acids. Trimming removed 1 base from V and 2 bases from J, with 7 bases in between. The germline V gene has CDR1 SGHKS and CDR2 YYEKEE (reference sequence). In DNA, the CDR3 is TGTGCCAGCAGCTTGTACCTAACCTACGAGCAGTACTTC. This gives the protein CASSLYLTYEQYF.

The chain uses TRBV4-3 and TRBJ1-3; D not resolved. The CDR3 is 16 amino acids. Trimming removed 0 bases from V and 0 bases from J, with 9 bases in between. Per the germline V gene, CDR1 is LGHNA and CDR2 is YSLEER. The CDR3, as DNA: TGCGCCAGCAGCCAAGATGGCGGCAGCTCTGGAAACACCATATATTTT. Translation: CASSQDGGSSGNTIYF.

V and J are TRBV2 and TRBJ1-2; TRBD1 aligns across 10 bases. This CDR3 contains 12 residues. With 8 bases clipped from V and 10 bases from J, the junction kept 7 bases outside the gene matches. Germline V gene sequence: CDR1 SNHLY, CDR2 FYNNEI. The CDR3 protein is CASGPDRGAYTF. DNA for the CDR3: TGTGCCAGCGGGCCGGACAGGGGGGCCTACACCTTC.

This CDR3 reads CASSSVRNTEAFF. The CDR3 DNA reads TGTGCCAGCAGCTCCGTTCGGAACACTGAAGCTTTCTTT. This chain uses TRBV5-5 with TRBJ1-1; D is unclear. Per the germline V gene, CDR1 is SGHKS and CDR2 is YYEKEE (reference sequence). CDR3 length equals 13 residues. V gave up 3 bases and J gave up 1 base, with 7 bases separating them.

This chain links TRBV19 with TRBJ1-1; 7 positions match TRBD1. This CDR3 region has 15 residues. Germline CDR1 is LNHDA and CDR2 is SQIVND (reference sequence). With 7 bases clipped from V and 0 bases from J, the junction kept 8 bases outside the gene matches. As DNA, the CDR3 is TGTGCCAGTAAACCCGACAGGGTAATGAACACTGAAGCTTTCTTT. Encoded protein: CASKPDRVMNTEAFF.

The chain joins TRBV5-1 to TRBJ1-5; D ambiguous. Germline V gives CDR1 SGHRS, CDR2 YFSETQ. With 4 bases removed from V and 6 bases from J, the gap between germline ends came to 14 bases. The CDR3 is made up of 14 amino acids. The CDR3: CASSRAGSGQPQHF. The CDR3 nucleotides are TGCGCCAGCAGCCGGGCGGGATCCGGTCAGCCCCAGCATTTT.

This rearrangement joins TRBV9 to TRBJ2-3, with 8 positions matching TRBD2. J was trimmed by 6 bases and V by 1 base; bases with no gene match: 7. Germline V CDR1 and CDR2: SGDLS, YYNGEE. The CDR3 contains 15 residues. In DNA form, the CDR3 reads TGTGCCAGCAGCGTACGGACTAGCACGGCCGATACGCAGTATTTT. It specifies CASSVRTSTADTQYF.

This chain joins TRBV19 and TRBJ1-1; 9 bases match TRBD1. V lost 4 bases, J lost 4 bases, and 7 bases stayed unmatched. This CDR3 has 15 residues. From germline, CDR1 is LNHDA and CDR2 SQIVND (reference sequence). The CDR3 DNA follows: TGTGCCAGTAGTACCATGGGACAGGGAGGCACTGAAGCTTTCTTT. Protein: CASSTMGQGGTEAFF.

The V call is TRBV14, the J call TRBJ2-7, with a possible D match to TRBD1 (5 bases). The CDR3 has 14 residues. Trimming shortened V by 4 bases and J by 6 bases, and 16 bases separated the two germline ends. From germline, CDR1 is SGHDN and CDR2 FVKESK. CDR3 in DNA: TGTGCCAGCAGCCTGGGCAGGGTGGGAATCGAGCAGTACTTC. It specifies CASSLGRVGIEQYF. The complete variable domain, with remaining parts taken from reference TRBV14 and TRBJ2-7, reads EAGVTQFPSHSVIEKGQTVTLRCDPISGHDNLYWYRRVMGKEIKFLLHFVKESKQDESGMPNNRFLAERTGGTYSTLKVQPAELEDSGVYFCASSLGRVGIEQYFGPGTRLTVT.

This rearrangement joins TRBV27 to TRBJ1-1; 9 bases map to TRBD1. Per germline, CDR1 MNHEY and CDR2 SMNVEV (reference sequence). The CDR3 spans 21 residues. V shed 6 bases and J 10 bases; nucleotides not matched to a gene: 33. CDR3 DNA: TGTGCCAGCAGCGACCCTCAATCCCAACTCTTAAGCGACAGGGGGGAAGGCAGAGCTTTCTTT. It yields the protein CASSDPQSQLLSDRGEGRAFF.

In its sample, this clone was seen once. Here the CDR3 reads CAISGPGSTEAFF. Written as DNA, the CDR3 is TGTGCCATCAGTGGCCCGGGGAGCACTGAAGCTTTCTTT. The chain employs TRBV10-3 and TRBJ1-1; D is ambiguous. CDR1 and CDR2 (germline): ENHRY, SYGVKD. The CDR3 is made up of 13 amino acids. The ends were cut back, 4 bases at V and 4 bases at J, with 10 bases in the middle.

J is TRBJ1-1 and V is TRBV6-5; no firm D call. This CDR3 is built from 15 residues. Germline V CDR1 and CDR2: MNHEY, SVGAGI. V lost 5 bases to trimming and J lost 1 base, with 14 bases between them. Here the CDR3 reads CASSRAGSQNTEAFF. The CDR3 nucleotides read TGTGCCAGCAGTAGGGCGGGCAGCCAGAACACTGAAGCTTTCTTT.

The chain uses TRBV6-6 and TRBJ2-7; a possible D gene is TRBD2 (5 bases). CDR1 is MNHNY, CDR2 SVGAGI, per germline (reference sequence). The CDR3 loop spans 13 amino acids. The V end lost 9 bases, the J end lost 6 bases, and 18 bases lay between the germline ends. The CDR3 nucleotides are TGTGCCAGTTTCCGGGATTTCCTCTCCGAGCAGTACTTC. Protein sequence: CASFRDFLSEQYF.

This sequence joins TRBV6-2 or TRBV6-3 and TRBJ2-3; weak D call: TRBD1 (6 bases). V was cut by 6 bases and J by 0 bases, with 13 bases left in between. This CDR3 comprises 15 residues. Per germline, CDR1 MNHEY and CDR2 SVGEGT. CDR3 in DNA: TGTGCCAGCAGCAACTCGGACAGTAGCACAGATACGCAGTATTTT. Its protein product is CASSNSDSSTDTQYF.

This chain joins TRBV6-5 and TRBJ1-2; D remains ambiguous. The CDR3 sequence is 13 residues long. V shed 7 bases and J shed 4 bases, with 13 bases lying between them. Germline V gene sequence: CDR1 MNHEY, CDR2 SVGAGI. In nucleotides, the CDR3 is TGTGCCAGCACAGGCCGATACGGCTATGGCTACACCTTC. Translated: CASTGRYGYGYTF.

The chain has TRBV27 and TRBJ1-5, with 11 bases aligning to TRBD1. Looked up from germline, CDR1 is MNHEY and CDR2 is SMNVEV (reference sequence). The CDR3 runs 17 residues. The trim removed 6 bases at V and 4 bases at J, leaving 11 bases unmatched. The CDR3 region is CASSPTAGTGGNQPQHF. DNA of the CDR3: TGTGCCAGCAGCCCCACGGCCGGGACAGGGGGAAATCAGCCCCAGCATTTT.

The genes are TRBV2 and TRBJ1-6; 9 bases line up with TRBD1. Trimming cost V 8 bases and J 12 bases; bases outside gene matches: 11. The germline CDR1 and CDR2 sequences are SNHLY and FYNNEI. The CDR3 runs to 14 residues. The CDR3 nucleotides read TGTGCCAGCCGATATTGGACAGGGGTGGGACCCCTCCACTTT. Protein sequence: CASRYWTGVGPLHF.